This record looks at one TCR beta chain sequence and its context. V lost 5 bases, J lost 2 bases, and 9 bases lay in between. The CDR3 loop spans 13 amino acids. Germline CDR1 is SGHTA and CDR2 is FQGNSA. Primers included in the PCR were 60 Vbeta and 13 Jbeta primers. Repertoires were generated with immunoSEQ multiplex PCR, while TCRdb's copy carries only in-frame clones and drops some. The sample lists roughly 190,000 clones, 78% occurring once. The sample originates from a study of cytomegalovirus exposure and HLA in healthy donors. The chain is built from TRBV7-2 and TRBJ1-1; D is uncertain. Sequenced material: PBMCs. The sequence was collected from a female donor in good health and CMV-seronegative. CDR3 amino acids: CASSTGLNTEAFF. The CDR3 nucleotides are TGTGCCAGCAGCACCGGTCTCAACACTGAAGCTTTCTTT.